Listed below are T cell receptor beta chains from one sample, sequenced in a study of blood T cell repertoires in COVID-19. The assay was immunoSEQ multiplex PCR, and TCRdb's table has in-frame clones only and misses some. Among hundreds of thousands of clones listed, around 86% were seen once. Specimen: PBMCs or T cells enriched from blood (not recorded which). The origin of the receptors is a man in his forties who had recovered from COVID-19. Both conserved end residues are part of each CDR3. Fields, in order: D gene, J gene, V gene, clone size, CDR3 length, CDR3 DNA, CDR3 protein. A D gene is named only where the DNA matches it firmly. Only some rows state a clone size, as once, few, many or a class for expanded clones.

>TRBD2|TRBJ2-1|TRBV4-3|once|18
TGCGCCAGCAGCCAAGTTCGTATTAGCGGGGTCCCCTACAATGAGCAGTTCTTC
CASSQVRISGVPYNEQFF
>-|TRBJ2-2|TRBV21-1|-|13
TGTGCCAGCAGCGAACACTATCCCGGGGAGCTGTTTTTT
CASSEHYPGELFF
>-|TRBJ2-6|TRBV3-1/TRBV3-2|-|15
TGTGCCAGCAGCCAAGATCTGAGTGGGGCCAACGTCCTGACTTTC
CASSQDLSGANVLTF
>TRBD1|TRBJ1-1|TRBV5-4|-|15
TGTGCCAGCAGCCTACACCGACAGGGTAGCCCTGAAGCTTTCTTT
CASSLHRQGSPEAFF
>-|TRBJ1-4|TRBV19|once|12
TGTGCCAGTAGTTCAGGGCAGGAAAAACTGTTTTTT
CASSSGQEKLFF
>-|TRBJ1-1|TRBV29-1|-|11
TGCAGCGTTGAGTCGGGGGGCAAAGCTTTCTTT
CSVESGGKAFF
>TRBD2|TRBJ2-5|TRBV4-1|few|17
TGCGCCAGCAGCCAAGGGCTAGCGGGAGGGCCCGTGAAGACCCAGTACTTC
CASSQGLAGGPVKTQYF
>-|TRBJ2-7|TRBV25-1|-|15
TGTGCCAGCAGGCCCCATAGCGGTAAAGGCTACGAGCAGTACTTC
CASRPHSGKGYEQYF
>TRBD1|TRBJ2-2|TRBV5-1|-|14
TGCGCCAGCAGCGTGACAGGGGCCACCGGGGAGCTGTTTTTT
CASSVTGATGELFF
>-|TRBJ2-5|TRBV12-3/TRBV12-4|-|13
TGTGCCAGCAGTGAAGGACCCGGGAGGACCCAGTACTTC
CASSEGPGRTQYF
>TRBD1|TRBJ2-7|TRBV27|-|14
TGTGCCAGCAGTTTAGGGACAGGAATTTACGAGCAGTACTTC
CASSLGTGIYEQYF
>TRBD1|TRBJ1-1|TRBV7-9|-|12
TGTGCCAGCAGCTTCGAAGACAGGGAGGCTTTCTTT
CASSFEDREAFF
>-|TRBJ1-2|TRBV3-1/TRBV3-2|-|14
TGTGCCAGCAGCCAAGATCGGCGGAACTATGGCTACACCTTC
CASSQDRRNYGYTF
>TRBD1|TRBJ2-1|TRBV19|-|16
TGTGCCAGTAGTATACCGGGACAGGGATTCGACAATGAGCAGTTCTTC
CASSIPGQGFDNEQFF
>-|TRBJ1-5|TRBV30|-|13
TGTGCCTGGAGTGCGAGGGACAATCAGCCCCAGCATTTT
CAWSARDNQPQHF
>-|TRBJ2-7|TRBV7-2|-|12
TGTGCCAGCAGCTCCCCTGGGGGGGAGCAGTACTTC
CASSSPGGEQYF
>-|TRBJ1-2|TRBV21-1|many|15
TGTGCCAGCAGCAAAGGGAGAACAGGTGGCTATGGCTACACCTTC
CASSKGRTGGYGYTF
>-|TRBJ2-1|TRBV27|-|19
TGTGCCAGCAGTTTGGGGACAGGGGTAGCGGGAGGGCAAGGGAATGAGCAGTTCTTC
CASSLGTGVAGGQGNEQFF
>TRBD2|TRBJ2-7|TRBV3-1/TRBV3-2|-|15
TGTGCCAGCAGAAGGGGACTAGCGGGAGTTGGCGAGCAGTACTTC
CASRRGLAGVGEQYF
>-|TRBJ1-4|TRBV28|-|14
TGTGCCAGCAGTTTCGGTGGTTCCCTCGAAAAACTGTTTTTT
CASSFGGSLEKLFF
>TRBD2|TRBJ2-7|TRBV20-1|-|13
TGCAGTGCCAGTACTAGCGGGAGTGGTGAGCAGTACTTC
CSASTSGSGEQYF
>TRBD1|TRBJ1-2|TRBV29-1|-|13
TGCAGCGGGGCTACAGGGGCTAACTATGGCTACACCTTC
CSGATGANYGYTF
>-|TRBJ1-5|TRBV27|-|15
TGTGCCAGCAGTTTATATGGGGAGAGCAATCAGCCCCAGCATTTT
CASSLYGESNQPQHF
>-|TRBJ1-2|TRBV7-2|-|12
TGTGCCAGCCTCGCGGGGATATATGGCTACACCTTC
CASLAGIYGYTF
>-|TRBJ1-5|TRBV6-2/TRBV6-3|-|13
TGTGCCAGCAGTTCGCAGGATTATCAGCCCCAGCATTTT
CASSSQDYQPQHF
>TRBD2|TRBJ2-1|TRBV11-3|-|15
TGTGCCAGCAGCTTAAGCGGCGGGGGGGCTTATGAGCAGTTCTTC
CASSLSGGGAYEQFF
>TRBD1|TRBJ2-7|TRBV5-1|-|15
TGCGCCAGCAGCAGGACAGGGGTCAATCCCTACGAGCAGTACTTC
CASSRTGVNPYEQYF
>-|TRBJ2-3|TRBV18|-|15
TGTGCCAGCTCCTCTCAGGAGGGTAGCACAGATACGCAGTATTTT
CASSSQEGSTDTQYF
>-|TRBJ1-2|TRBV12-3/TRBV12-4|-|13
TGTGCCAGCAGTTTCGGGGGAGTCAGTGGCTACACCTTC
CASSFGGVSGYTF
>-|TRBJ1-6|TRBV3-1/TRBV3-2|-|15
TGTGCCAGCAGCCAAGATCACCGCAGAAATTCACCCCTCCACTTT
CASSQDHRRNSPLHF
>TRBD2|TRBJ2-7|TRBV7-2|-|18
TGTGCCAGCAGCATTATGGTGAGCGGGAGGACCAGCTCCTACGAGCAGTACTTC
CASSIMVSGRTSSYEQYF
>-|TRBJ2-2|TRBV19|-|15
TGTGCCAGTAGTACCCTCCTCACAAACACCGGGGAGCTGTTTTTT
CASSTLLTNTGELFF
>-|TRBJ2-7|TRBV2|-|14
TGTGCCAGCAACCAACTGCGGTCCCTCTACGAGCAGTACTTC
CASNQLRSLYEQYF
>TRBD2|TRBJ2-3|TRBV18|once|17
TGTGCCAGCTCACTCAACCCCGCGACTAGCCGAACAGATACGCAGTATTTT
CASSLNPATSRTDTQYF
>-|TRBJ1-1|TRBV9|-|14
TGTGCCAGCAGCGTATTGTCGTCAGGTTCTGTAGCTTTCTTT
CASSVLSSGSVAFF
>-|TRBJ2-7|TRBV11-2|-|11
TGTGCCAGCAGCCCGTCACTTGGGCAGTACTTC
CASSPSLGQYF
>-|TRBJ1-3|TRBV30|-|17
TGTGCCTGGAGTGCCGGACAGCCAACTGGTTCTGGAAACACCATATATTTT
CAWSAGQPTGSGNTIYF
>TRBD2|TRBJ2-7|TRBV7-9|-|14
TGTGCCAGCAGCTTGAGCGGGGATTCCTACGAGCAGTACTTC
CASSLSGDSYEQYF
>TRBD1|TRBJ1-4|TRBV19|-|13
TGTGCCAGTAGGTCGACAGGGGACGAAAAACTGTTTTTT
CASRSTGDEKLFF
>TRBD1|TRBJ2-7|TRBV5-4|-|13
TGTGCCAGCAGCTCTAACAGGGGCTACGAGCAGTACTTC
CASSSNRGYEQYF
>-|TRBJ2-2|TRBV11-2|-|12
TGTGCCAGCAGCTTACTGACCGGGGAGCTGTTTTTT
CASSLLTGELFF
>-|TRBJ2-7|TRBV11-2|-|15
TGTGCCAGCAGCTTAGACCGGACACCAACCTACGAGCAGTACTTC
CASSLDRTPTYEQYF
>-|TRBJ1-2|TRBV30|-|15
TGTGCCTGGAGTACCCCCTTCAGTGCTAACTATGGCTACACCTTC
CAWSTPFSANYGYTF
>-|TRBJ2-2|TRBV21-1|-|12
TGTGCCAGCAGCAAAGGCTCTAAGGAGCTGTTTTTT
CASSKGSKELFF
>-|TRBJ1-6|TRBV27|-|15
TGTGCCAGCAGTTTATCCGTGTCCTATAATTCACCCCTCCACTTT
CASSLSVSYNSPLHF
>-|TRBJ2-7|TRBV6-2/TRBV6-3|-|16
TGTGCCAGCAGTTACTCGAGCAAACGGGGAGGATACGAGCAGTACTTC
CASSYSSKRGGYEQYF
>TRBD2|TRBJ2-1|TRBV3-1/TRBV3-2|once|14
TGTGCCAGTTCCCTGAGCGGGAGCTACAATGAGCAGTTCTTC
CASSLSGSYNEQFF